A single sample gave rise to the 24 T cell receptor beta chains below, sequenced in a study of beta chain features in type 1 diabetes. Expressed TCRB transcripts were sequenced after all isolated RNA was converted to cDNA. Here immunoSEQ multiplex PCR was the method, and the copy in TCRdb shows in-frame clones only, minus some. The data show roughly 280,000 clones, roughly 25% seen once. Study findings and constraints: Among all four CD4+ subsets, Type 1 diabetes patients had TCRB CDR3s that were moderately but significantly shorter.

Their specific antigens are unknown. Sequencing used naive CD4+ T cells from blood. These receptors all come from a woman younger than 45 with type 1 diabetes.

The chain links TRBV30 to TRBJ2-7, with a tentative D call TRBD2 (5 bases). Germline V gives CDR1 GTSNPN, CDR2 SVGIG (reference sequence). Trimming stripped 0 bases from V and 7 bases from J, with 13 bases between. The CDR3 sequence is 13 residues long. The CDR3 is CAWSVFGVEEQYF. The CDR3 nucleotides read TGTGCCTGGAGTGTATTCGGGGTGGAAGAGCAGTACTTC.

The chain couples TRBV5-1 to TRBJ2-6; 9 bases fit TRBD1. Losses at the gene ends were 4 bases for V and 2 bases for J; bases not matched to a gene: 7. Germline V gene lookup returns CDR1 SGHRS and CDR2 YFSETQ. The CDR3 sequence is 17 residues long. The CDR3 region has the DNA TGCGCCAGCAGCCTCTGGACAGGGGCCCCTGGGGCCAACGTCCTGACTTTC. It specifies CASSLWTGAPGANVLTF.

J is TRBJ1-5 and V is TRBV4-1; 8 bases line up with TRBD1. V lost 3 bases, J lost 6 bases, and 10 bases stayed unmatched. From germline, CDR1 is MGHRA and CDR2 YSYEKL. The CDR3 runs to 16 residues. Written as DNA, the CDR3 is TGCGCCAGCAGCCATTCAACCGGGACAGGCCCTCAGCCCCAGCATTTT. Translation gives CASSHSTGTGPQPQHF.

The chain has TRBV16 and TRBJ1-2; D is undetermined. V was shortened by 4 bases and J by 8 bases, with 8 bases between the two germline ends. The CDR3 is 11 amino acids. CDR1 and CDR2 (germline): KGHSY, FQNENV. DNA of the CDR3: TGTGCCAGCAGCCCGCTGAGGGGCTACACCTTC. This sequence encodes CASSPLRGYTF.

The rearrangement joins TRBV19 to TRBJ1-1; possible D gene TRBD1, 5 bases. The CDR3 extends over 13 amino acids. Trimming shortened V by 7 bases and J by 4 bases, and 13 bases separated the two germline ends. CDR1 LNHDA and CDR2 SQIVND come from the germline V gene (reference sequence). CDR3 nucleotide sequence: TGTGCCAGTAAAGGGGAGGGTATCACTGAAGCTTTCTTT. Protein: CASKGEGITEAFF.

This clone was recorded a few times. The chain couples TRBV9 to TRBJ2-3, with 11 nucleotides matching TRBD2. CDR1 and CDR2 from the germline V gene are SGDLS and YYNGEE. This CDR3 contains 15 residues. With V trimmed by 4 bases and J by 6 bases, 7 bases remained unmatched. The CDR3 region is CASSFSGRAADTQYF. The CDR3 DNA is TGTGCCAGCAGCTTTAGCGGGAGGGCGGCGGATACGCAGTATTTT. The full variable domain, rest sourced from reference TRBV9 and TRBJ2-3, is DSGVTQTPKHLITATGQRVTLRCSPRSGDLSVYWYQQSLDQGLQFLIQYYNGEERAKGNILERFSAQQFPDLHSELNLSSLELGDSALYFCASSFSGRAADTQYFGPGTRLTVL.

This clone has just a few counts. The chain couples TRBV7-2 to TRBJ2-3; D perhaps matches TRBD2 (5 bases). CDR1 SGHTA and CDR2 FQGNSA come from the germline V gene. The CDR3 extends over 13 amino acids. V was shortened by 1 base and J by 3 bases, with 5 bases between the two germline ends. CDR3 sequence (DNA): TGTGCCAGCAGCTTAGGGAGGACAGATACGCAGTATTTT. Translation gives CASSLGRTDTQYF.

CDR3 coding DNA: TGCGCCAGCGGTAGACAGGGGGAAATAGATGAGCAGTTCTTC. Amino acid sequence: CASGRQGEIDEQFF. V usage is TRBV5-1 and J usage is TRBJ2-1; 9 bases line up with TRBD1. The V gene end was trimmed by 7 bases and the J gene end by 8 bases; junction bases not matched to a gene: 10. Germline V gene lookup returns CDR1 SGHRS and CDR2 YFSETQ. There are 14 residues in the CDR3.

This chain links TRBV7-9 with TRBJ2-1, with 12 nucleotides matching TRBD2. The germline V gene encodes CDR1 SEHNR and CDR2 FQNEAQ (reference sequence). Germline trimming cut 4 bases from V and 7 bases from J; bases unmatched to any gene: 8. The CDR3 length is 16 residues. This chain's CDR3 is CASSSKSSGRANEQFF. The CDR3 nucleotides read TGTGCCAGCAGCTCCAAATCTAGCGGGAGGGCTAATGAGCAGTTCTTC.

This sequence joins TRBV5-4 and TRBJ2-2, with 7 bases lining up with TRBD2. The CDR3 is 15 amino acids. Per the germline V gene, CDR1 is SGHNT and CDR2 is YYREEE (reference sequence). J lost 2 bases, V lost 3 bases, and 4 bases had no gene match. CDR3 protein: CASSSGLVNTGELFF. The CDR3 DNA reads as TGTGCCAGCAGCTCAGGACTAGTCAACACCGGGGAGCTGTTTTTT. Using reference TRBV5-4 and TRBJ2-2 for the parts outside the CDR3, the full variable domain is ETGVTQSPTHLIKTRGQQVTLRCSSQSGHNTVSWYQQALGQGPQFIFQYYREEENGRGNFPPRFSGLQFPNYSSELNVNALELDDSALYLCASSSGLVNTGELFFGEGSRLTVL.

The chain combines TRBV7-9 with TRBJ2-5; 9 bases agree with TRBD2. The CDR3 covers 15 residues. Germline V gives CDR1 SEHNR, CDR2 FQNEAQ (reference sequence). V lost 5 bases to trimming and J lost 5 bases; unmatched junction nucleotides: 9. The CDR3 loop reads CASSLLAGPGETQYF. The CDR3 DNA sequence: TGTGCCAGCAGCCTGCTAGCGGGACCGGGGGAGACCCAGTACTTC.

CDR3 DNA sequence: TGCGCCAGCAGCTTGGCCCTAGCTAACTATGGCTACACCTTC. It is translated as CASSLALANYGYTF. The rearrangement joins TRBV5-1 to TRBJ1-2, with D unresolved. Germline CDR1 and CDR2: SGHRS and YFSETQ. V gave up 0 bases and J gave up 0 bases, with 6 bases separating them. The CDR3 is 14 residues long. The full variable domain, in which reference TRBV5-1 and TRBJ1-2 provide the parts outside the CDR3, is KAGVTQTPRYLIKTRGQQVTLSCSPISGHRSVSWYQQTPGQGLQFLFEYFSETQRNKGNFPGRFSGRQFSNSRSEMNVSTLELGDSALYLCASSLALANYGYTFGSGTRLTVV.

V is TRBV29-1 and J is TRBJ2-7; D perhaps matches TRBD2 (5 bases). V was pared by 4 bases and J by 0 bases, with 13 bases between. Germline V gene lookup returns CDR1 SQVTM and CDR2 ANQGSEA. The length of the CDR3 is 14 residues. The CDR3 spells CSVGDYPSSYEQYF. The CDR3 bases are TGCAGCGTTGGAGACTACCCAAGCTCCTACGAGCAGTACTTC.

The CDR3 sequence is CASSYGTGELQETQYF. The CDR3 DNA reads as TGCGCCAGCAGCTACGGGACAGGGGAACTCCAAGAGACCCAGTACTTC. V usage is TRBV5-1 and J usage is TRBJ2-5; 10 nucleotides line up with TRBD1. Germline V lookup: CDR1 SGHRS, CDR2 YFSETQ. CDR3 size: 16 residues. V trimming: 3 bases; J trimming: 1 base; junction bases outside the gene matches: 6.

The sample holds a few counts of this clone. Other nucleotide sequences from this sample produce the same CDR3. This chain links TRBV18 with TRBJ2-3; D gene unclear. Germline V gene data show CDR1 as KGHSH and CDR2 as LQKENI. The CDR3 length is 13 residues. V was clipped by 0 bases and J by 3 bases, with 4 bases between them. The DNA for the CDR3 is TGTGCCAGCTCACCACCCGGGACAGATACGCAGTATTTT. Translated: CASSPPGTDTQYF.

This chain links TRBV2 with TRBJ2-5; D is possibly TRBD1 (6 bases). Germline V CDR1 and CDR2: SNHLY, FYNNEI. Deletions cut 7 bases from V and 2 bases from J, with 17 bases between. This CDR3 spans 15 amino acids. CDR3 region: CASTDLGQPQETQYF. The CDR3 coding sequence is TGTGCCAGCACGGACCTCGGACAGCCACAAGAGACCCAGTACTTC.

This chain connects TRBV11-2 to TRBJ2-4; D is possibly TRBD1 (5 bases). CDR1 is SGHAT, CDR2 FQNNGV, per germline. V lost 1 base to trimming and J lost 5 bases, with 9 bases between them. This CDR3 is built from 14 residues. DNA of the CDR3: TGTGCCAGCAGCTTAGTGGGCAGGGAAAACATTCAGTACTTC. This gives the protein CASSLVGRENIQYF.

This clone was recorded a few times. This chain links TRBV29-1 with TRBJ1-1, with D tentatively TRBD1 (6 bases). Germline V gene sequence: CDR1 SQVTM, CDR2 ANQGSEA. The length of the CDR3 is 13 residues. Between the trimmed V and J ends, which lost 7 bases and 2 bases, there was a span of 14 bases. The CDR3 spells CSATQGPNTEAFF. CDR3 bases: TGCAGCGCCACACAGGGCCCTAACACTGAAGCTTTCTTT.

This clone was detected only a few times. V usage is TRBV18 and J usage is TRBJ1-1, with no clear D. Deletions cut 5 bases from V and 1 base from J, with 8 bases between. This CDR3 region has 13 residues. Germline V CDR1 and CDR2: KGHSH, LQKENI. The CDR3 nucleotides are TGTGCCAGCTCAGCAACAGAGAACACTGAAGCTTTCTTT. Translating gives CASSATENTEAFF.

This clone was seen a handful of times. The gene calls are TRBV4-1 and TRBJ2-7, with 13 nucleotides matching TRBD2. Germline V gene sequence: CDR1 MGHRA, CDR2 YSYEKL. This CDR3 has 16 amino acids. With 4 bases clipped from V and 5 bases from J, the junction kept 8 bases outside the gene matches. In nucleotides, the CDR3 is TGCGCCAGCAGCCCTCAGACTAGCGGGAGGCCCCACGAGCAGTACTTC. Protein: CASSPQTSGRPHEQYF.

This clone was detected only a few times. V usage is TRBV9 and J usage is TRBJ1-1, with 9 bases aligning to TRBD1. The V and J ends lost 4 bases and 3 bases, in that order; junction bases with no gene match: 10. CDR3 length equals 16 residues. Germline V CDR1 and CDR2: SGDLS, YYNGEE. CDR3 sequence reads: CASSTGGNIGDTEAFF. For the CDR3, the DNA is TGTGCCAGCAGCACAGGGGGCAATATCGGGGACACTGAAGCTTTCTTT.

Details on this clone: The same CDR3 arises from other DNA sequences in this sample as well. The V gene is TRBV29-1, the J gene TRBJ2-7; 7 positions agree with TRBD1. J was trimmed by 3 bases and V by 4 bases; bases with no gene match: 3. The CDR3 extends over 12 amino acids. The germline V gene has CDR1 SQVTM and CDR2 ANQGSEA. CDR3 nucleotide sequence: TGCAGCGTTGGACGGGACAGCTACGAGCAGTACTTC. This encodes CSVGRDSYEQYF.

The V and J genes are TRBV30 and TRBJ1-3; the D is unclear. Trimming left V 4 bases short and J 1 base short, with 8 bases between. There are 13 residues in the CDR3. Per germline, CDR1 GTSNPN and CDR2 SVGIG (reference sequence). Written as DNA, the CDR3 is TGTGCCTGGACCCTACTTTCTGGAAACACCATATATTTT. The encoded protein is CAWTLLSGNTIYF.

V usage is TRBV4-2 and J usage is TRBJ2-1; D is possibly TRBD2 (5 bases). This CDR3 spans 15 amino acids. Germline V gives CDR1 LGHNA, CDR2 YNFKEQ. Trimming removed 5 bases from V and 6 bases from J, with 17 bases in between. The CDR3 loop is CASSDLARYGNEQFF. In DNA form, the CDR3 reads TGTGCCAGCAGCGATCTAGCTCGGTACGGCAATGAGCAGTTCTTC.